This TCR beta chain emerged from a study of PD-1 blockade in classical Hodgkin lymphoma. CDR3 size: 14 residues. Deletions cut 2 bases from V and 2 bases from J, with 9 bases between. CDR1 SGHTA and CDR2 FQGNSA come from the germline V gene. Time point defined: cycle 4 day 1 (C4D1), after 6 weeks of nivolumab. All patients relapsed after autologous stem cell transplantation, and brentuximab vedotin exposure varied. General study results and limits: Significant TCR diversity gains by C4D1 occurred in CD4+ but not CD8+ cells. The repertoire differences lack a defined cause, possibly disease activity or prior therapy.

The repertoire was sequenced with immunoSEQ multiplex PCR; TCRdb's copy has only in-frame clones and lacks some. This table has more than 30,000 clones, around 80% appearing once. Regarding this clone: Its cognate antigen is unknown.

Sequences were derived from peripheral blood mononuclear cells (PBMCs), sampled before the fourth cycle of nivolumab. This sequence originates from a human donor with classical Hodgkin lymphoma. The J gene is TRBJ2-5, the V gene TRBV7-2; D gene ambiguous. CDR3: CASSLINRQETQYF. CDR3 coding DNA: TGTGCCAGCAGCTTAATTAACAGACAAGAGACCCAGTACTTC.